This T cell receptor (beta chain) stems from a study of shared clonotypes between healthy human individuals. The CDR3 consists of 15 residues. V shed 1 base and J shed 9 bases, with 16 bases lying between them. Per the germline V gene, CDR1 is KGHSH and CDR2 is LQKENI. Only in-frame clones appear in the TCRdb table, and some are missing; sequencing was by immunoSEQ multiplex PCR. The sample shows about 2.4 million clones, over 85% of them seen only once. Sequencing input: naive CD4+ T cells from PBMCs. Subset defined: CD45RA+ positively selected. The source is a man between 18 and 29 years old in good health. Some clones in this sample may be carry-over from other donors' samples. The chain uses TRBV18 and TRBJ2-1; either TRBD1 or TRBD2 may supply D (5 bases each). CDR3 protein: CASSPQSGAQGEQFF. The CDR3 DNA is TGTGCCAGCTCACCACAATCCGGGGCCCAGGGTGAGCAGTTCTTC.